The clone carrying this T cell receptor beta chain was detected a few times. Expressed TCRB transcripts were sequenced because the isolated RNA had all been reverse transcribed beforehand. Profiling relied on immunoSEQ multiplex PCR, and the TCRdb table lists in-frame clones only, not all of them. The profile shows about 39,000 clones, over 45% of them singletons. This sample was taken from a study of beta chain features in type 1 diabetes. This TCR derives from a woman younger than 30 in good health. Sequencing was performed on central memory CD4+ T cells from blood.

The CDR3: CASPTGRVSTGELFF. The CDR3 DNA reads as TGTGCCAGCCCCACGGGCAGGGTGAGCACCGGGGAGCTGTTTTTT. The chain has TRBV7-2 and TRBJ2-2, with a tentative D call TRBD1 (5 bases). Germline assignment: CDR1 SGHTA and CDR2 FQGNSA. The CDR3 sequence is 15 residues long. V dropped 8 bases and J dropped 4 bases, with 17 bases sitting between them.